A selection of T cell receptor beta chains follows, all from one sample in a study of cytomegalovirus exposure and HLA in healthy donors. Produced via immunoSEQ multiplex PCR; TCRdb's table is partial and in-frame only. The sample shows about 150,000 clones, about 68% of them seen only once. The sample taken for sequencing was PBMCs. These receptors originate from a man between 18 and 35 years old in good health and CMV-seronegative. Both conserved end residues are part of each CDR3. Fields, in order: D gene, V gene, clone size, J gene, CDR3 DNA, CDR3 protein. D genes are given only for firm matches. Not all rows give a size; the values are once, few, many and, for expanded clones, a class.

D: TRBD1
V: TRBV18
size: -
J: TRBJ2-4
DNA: TGTGCCAGCTCACCCTCCCCGGGACAGGGAAACATTCAGTACTTC
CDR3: CASSPSPGQGNIQYF

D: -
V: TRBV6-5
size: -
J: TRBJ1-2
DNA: TGTGCCAGCAGCTCCCCACAAGTCTATGGCTACACCTTC
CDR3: CASSSPQVYGYTF

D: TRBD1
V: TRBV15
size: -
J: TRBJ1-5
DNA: TGTGCCACCAGCAGAGAAGTAGCGGACAGGGGATATCAGCCCCAGCATTTT
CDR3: CATSREVADRGYQPQHF

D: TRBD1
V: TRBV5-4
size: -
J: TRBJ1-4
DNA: TGTGCCAGCAGCAGGGGACAGGGGGGGTTGGATGAAAAACTGTTTTTT
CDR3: CASSRGQGGLDEKLFF

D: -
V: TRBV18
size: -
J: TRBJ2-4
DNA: TGTGCCAGCTCACCGGAGGTTGGTGATAAAAACATTCAGTACTTC
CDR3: CASSPEVGDKNIQYF

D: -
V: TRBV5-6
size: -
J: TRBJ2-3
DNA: TGTGCCAGCAGCTCACGCACAGGGAGTGGCACAGATACGCAGTATTTT
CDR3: CASSSRTGSGTDTQYF

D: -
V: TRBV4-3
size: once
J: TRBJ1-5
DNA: TGCGCCAGCAGCCGACAGGCGTTCGAGCCCCAGCATTTT
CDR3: CASSRQAFEPQHF

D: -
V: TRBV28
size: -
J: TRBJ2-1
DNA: TGTGCCAGCACTTCCGGTGGGCGAGACAATGAGCAGTTCTTC
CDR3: CASTSGGRDNEQFF

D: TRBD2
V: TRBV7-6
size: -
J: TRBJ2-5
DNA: TGTGCCAGCAGCTTAGTTGGAACTAGCGTTCCATCCCAGTACTTC
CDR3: CASSLVGTSVPSQYF

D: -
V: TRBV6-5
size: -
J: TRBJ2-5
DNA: TGTGCCAGCAGGGGGGCAAAAGAGACCCAGTACTTC
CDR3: CASRGAKETQYF

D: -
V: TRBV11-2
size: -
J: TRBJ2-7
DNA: TGTGCCAGCAGCTTAGTCCAGGACACAGCCTACGAGCAGTACTTC
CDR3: CASSLVQDTAYEQYF

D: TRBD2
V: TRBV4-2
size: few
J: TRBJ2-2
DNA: TGTGCCAGCAGCCAATTTAGCGGGACGAACACCGGGGAGCTGTTTTTT
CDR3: CASSQFSGTNTGELFF

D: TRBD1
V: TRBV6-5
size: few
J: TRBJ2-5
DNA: TGTGCCAGCAGTTACTGGACAGGGCAACAAGAGACCCAGTACTTC
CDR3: CASSYWTGQQETQYF

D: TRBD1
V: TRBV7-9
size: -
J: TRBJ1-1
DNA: TGTGCCAGCAGCTTGGACACAGGGGTGAACACTGAAGCTTTCTTT
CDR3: CASSLDTGVNTEAFF

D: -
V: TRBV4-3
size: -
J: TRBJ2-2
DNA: TGCGCCAGCAGCCAAGACCCCAGCGGGGAGCTGTTTTTT
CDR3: CASSQDPSGELFF

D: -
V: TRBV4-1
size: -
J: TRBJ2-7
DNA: TGCGCCAGCGGGGACACCTTGCGGGAGCAGTACTTC
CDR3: CASGDTLREQYF

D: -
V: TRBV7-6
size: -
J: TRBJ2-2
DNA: TGTGCCAGCAGCTTTGTTACGGGAGTAACCGGGGAGCTGTTTTTT
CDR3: CASSFVTGVTGELFF

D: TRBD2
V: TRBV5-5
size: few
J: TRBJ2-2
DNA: TGTGCCAGCAGCTCTCAGCGGGAGGGAACCGGGGAGCTGTTTTTT
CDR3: CASSSQREGTGELFF

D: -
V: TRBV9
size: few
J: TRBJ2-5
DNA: TGTGCCAGCAGCCTAAACCAAGAGACCCAGTACTTC
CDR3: CASSLNQETQYF

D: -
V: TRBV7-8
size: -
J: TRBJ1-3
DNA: TGTGCCAGCAGCTCCGGGGGATCCTCTGGAAACACCATATATTTT
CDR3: CASSSGGSSGNTIYF

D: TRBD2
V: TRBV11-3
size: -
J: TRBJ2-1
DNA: TGTGCCAGCAGCTATCTAGCGGGAGGCTCTAGGGATGAGCAGTTCTTC
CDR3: CASSYLAGGSRDEQFF

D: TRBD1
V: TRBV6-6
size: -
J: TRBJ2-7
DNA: TGTGCCAGCACCTCAGGGGGCTCGTGGGAGCAGTACTTC
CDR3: CASTSGGSWEQYF

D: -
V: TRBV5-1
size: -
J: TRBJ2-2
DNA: TGCGCCAGCAGGACTGACCCGTCCGGGGAGCTGTTTTTT
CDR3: CASRTDPSGELFF

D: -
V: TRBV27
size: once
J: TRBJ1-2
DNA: TGTGCCAGCAGTTCCGGACAGCTCTATGGCTACACCTTC
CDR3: CASSSGQLYGYTF

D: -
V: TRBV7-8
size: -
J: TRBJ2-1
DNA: TGTGCCAGCAGCGCCCAGGACTATGGCGATGAGCAGTTCTTC
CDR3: CASSAQDYGDEQFF

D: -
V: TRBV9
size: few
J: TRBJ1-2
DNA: TGTGCCAGCAGCCCCCTAGGGGACTATGGCTACACCTTC
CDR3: CASSPLGDYGYTF

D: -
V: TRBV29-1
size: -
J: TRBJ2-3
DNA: TGCAGCGCCGAGCCCGGTCCCGGCACAGATACGCAGTATTTT
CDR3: CSAEPGPGTDTQYF

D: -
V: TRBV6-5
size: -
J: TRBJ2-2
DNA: TGTGCCAGCAGTTACTCGATTCCTAGAACCGGGGAGCTGTTTTTT
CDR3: CASSYSIPRTGELFF

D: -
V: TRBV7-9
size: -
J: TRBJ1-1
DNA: TGTGCCAGCACCCTCTCCGGAGCTTGGAACACTGAAGCTTTCTTT
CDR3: CASTLSGAWNTEAFF

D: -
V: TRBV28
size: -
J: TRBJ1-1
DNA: TGTGCCAGCAGTTTGGGCAGGGCATGGACTGAAGCTTTCTTT
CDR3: CASSLGRAWTEAFF

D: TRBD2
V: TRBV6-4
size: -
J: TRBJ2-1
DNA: TGTGCCAGCAGTGCGACTAGCGGGTATGAGCAGTTCTTC
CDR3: CASSATSGYEQFF

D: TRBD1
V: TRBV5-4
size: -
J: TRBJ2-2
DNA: TGTGCCAGCAGCTTCCAGGGGGACACCGGGGAGCTGTTTTTT
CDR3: CASSFQGDTGELFF

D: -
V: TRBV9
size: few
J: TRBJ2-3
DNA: TGTGCCAGCAGCGTACAGTACACAGATACGCAGTATTTT
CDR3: CASSVQYTDTQYF

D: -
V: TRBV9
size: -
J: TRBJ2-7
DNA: TGTGCCAGCAGCCCATCCCAGAGGGGGGGGTACGAGCAGTACTTC
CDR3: CASSPSQRGGYEQYF

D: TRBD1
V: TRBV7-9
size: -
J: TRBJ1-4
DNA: TGTGCCAGCAGCACGGACAGGGGAGGTGAAAAACTGTTTTTT
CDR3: CASSTDRGGEKLFF

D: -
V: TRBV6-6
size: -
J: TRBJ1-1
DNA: TGTGCCAGCAGCCGCCCGAGTACCACTGAAGCTTTCTTT
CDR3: CASSRPSTTEAFF

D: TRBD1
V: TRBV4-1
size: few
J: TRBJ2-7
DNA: TGCGCCAGCAGCCACGTGCCCGGACAGGGGCGCGACGAGCAGTACTTC
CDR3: CASSHVPGQGRDEQYF

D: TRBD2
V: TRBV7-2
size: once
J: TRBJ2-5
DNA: TGTGCCAGCAAACTAGCGGGAGGAGAGACCCAGTACTTC
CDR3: CASKLAGGETQYF

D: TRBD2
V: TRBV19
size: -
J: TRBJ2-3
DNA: TGTGCCAGTAGTATACTGCGGGAGCGTGGGTATTTT
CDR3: CASSILRERGYF

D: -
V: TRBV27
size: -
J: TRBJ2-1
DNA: TGTGCCAGCAGTTGGGGGACGGGGACTCTATACAATGAGCAGTTCTTC
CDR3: CASSWGTGTLYNEQFF

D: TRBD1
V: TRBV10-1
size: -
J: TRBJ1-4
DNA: TGCGCCAGCAGTGAGGGACGACAGGGCGAAAAACTGTTTTTT
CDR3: CASSEGRQGEKLFF

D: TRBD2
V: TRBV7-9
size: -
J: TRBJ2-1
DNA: TGTGCCAGCAGCTTATTTAGCGGGAGCGGCAATGAGCAGTTCTTC
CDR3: CASSLFSGSGNEQFF

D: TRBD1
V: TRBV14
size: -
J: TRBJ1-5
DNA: TGTGCCAGCAGCCAAGGAGGGGGCGGTCAGCCCCAGCATTTT
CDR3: CASSQGGGGQPQHF

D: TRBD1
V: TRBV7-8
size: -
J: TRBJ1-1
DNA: TGTGCCAGCAGCCAACGTGGGACAGACGGTGAAGCTTTCTTT
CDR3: CASSQRGTDGEAFF

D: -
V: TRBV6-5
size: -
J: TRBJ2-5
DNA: TGTGCCAGCAGTTACTCCGGGGAAGACGCGGGGACCCAGTACTTC
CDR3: CASSYSGEDAGTQYF